Listed below are T cell receptor beta chains from one sample, sequenced in a study of PD-L1 blockade in urothelial cancer. Measured with immunoSEQ multiplex PCR; TCRdb has only the in-frame clones, and not every one. Here the sample spans approximately 44,000 clones, about 90% being singletons. The material sequenced was PBMCs, taken around atezolizumab (anti-PD-L1) treatment. Receptors were obtained from a man in his 70s with urothelial cancer. The conserved cysteine and the conserved F or W are not part of the CDR3 here. D genes are given only for firm matches.

>12|TRBV2|TRBJ1-5|.
ASSARGGNQPQH
>12|TRBV2|TRBJ1-4|.
ASQDRTTGEKLF
>12|TRBV18|TRBJ2-7|.
ASSRERSSYEQY
>14|TRBV18|TRBJ2-3|.
ASSQTGQRVTDTQY
>13|TRBV28|TRBJ1-2|.
ASTPINRDSYGYT
>13|TRBV19|TRBJ1-5|.
ASSRSPRGNQPQH
>15|TRBV7-9|TRBJ1-4|.
ASSLGQEITTNEKLF
>13|TRBV10-2|TRBJ2-4|TRBD2
ASSNLAGGKNIQY
>11|TRBV5-1|TRBJ1-2|.
ASSTEGGYGYT
>12|TRBV28|TRBJ2-3|TRBD2
ATSSGGRGQQQY
>11|TRBV6-5|TRBJ1-5|.
ASSYTYNQPQH
>15|TRBV28|TRBJ2-1|TRBD2
ASSARLAGGGGNEQF
>13|TRBV6-5|TRBJ2-1|TRBD1
ASSFTQGSYNEQF
>12|TRBV7-9|TRBJ2-7|TRBD1
ASSSPGQGNEQY
>12|TRBV6-5|TRBJ1-1|.
ASSYRSGNSEAF
>12|TRBV29-1|TRBJ1-4|TRBD1
SVSTRDSYEKLF
>13|TRBV2|TRBJ2-3|TRBD1
ASSVGQGYTDTQY
>16|TRBV11-2|TRBJ1-2|TRBD1
ASSPTPGQSHRHYGYT
>11|TRBV10-3|TRBJ1-1|.
AISGPGALKTF
>13|TRBV10-3|TRBJ2-3|TRBD1
AISRGQGPTDTQY
>12|TRBV6-1|TRBJ1-2|.
ASSENVGNYGYT
>11|TRBV30|TRBJ2-7|TRBD1
AWSGQGPTQQY
>13|TRBV7-3|TRBJ2-7|.
ASSLAPGVAYEQY
>11|TRBV6-1|TRBJ1-2|TRBD1
ASSQDRGNGYT
>14|TRBV30|TRBJ2-1|TRBD2
AWSPGTSGMFNEQF
>13|TRBV7-9|TRBJ1-4|TRBD1
ASSSPGQGSEKLF
>11|TRBV28|TRBJ2-7|.
ASSLSSPNEQY
>14|TRBV19|TRBJ2-2|.
ASSMLTSPSTGELF
>14|TRBV5-5|TRBJ2-2|TRBD1
ASSSPGQGNTGELF
>15|TRBV5-1|TRBJ2-7|TRBD2
ASSSTISGGPPYEQY
>11|TRBV28|TRBJ1-1|TRBD1
ASSGQGWTEAF
>10|TRBV19|TRBJ2-3|.
ASTSSGGTQY
>12|TRBV18|TRBJ1-3|.
ASSPEAAGNTIY
>13|TRBV9|TRBJ1-2|TRBD1
ASSVGTGADYGYT
>13|TRBV5-1|TRBJ2-2|.
ASSPRGASTGELF
>9|TRBV30|TRBJ1-2|.
AWGPGWGYT
>15|TRBV28|TRBJ2-2|.
ASSLETGKTNTGELF
>12|TRBV28|TRBJ2-2|.
ASSGAGNTGELF
>13|TRBV29-1|TRBJ2-3|TRBD2
SMTRSSGVTDTQY
>15|TRBV9|TRBJ2-7|TRBD2
ASSPRGSGSGIDEQY
>14|TRBV5-4|TRBJ2-1|TRBD2
ASSLSSAGGPVEQF
>14|TRBV7-3|TRBJ2-5|TRBD2
ASSPSGGGVGETQY
>14|TRBV4-2|TRBJ1-5|.
ASSQGQRGLDQPQH
>9|TRBV5-5|TRBJ2-5|.
ASAREETQY
>15|TRBV5-1|TRBJ2-5|TRBD1
ASSSGPPGQGAKTQY
>12|TRBV2|TRBJ1-2|.
ASSEGEGGIRYT
>15|TRBV7-3|TRBJ2-3|TRBD2
ASSSGGLAGGPNTQY
>15|TRBV28|TRBJ1-5|.
ASIEKGRRGTNQPQH
>12|TRBV6-1|TRBJ2-2|.
AGQGGVGTGELF
>14|TRBV10-3|TRBJ2-3|.
AISERRQTSTDTQY
>15|TRBV27|TRBJ2-2|TRBD2
ASSPGTSGGPGGELF
>10|TRBV4-1|TRBJ1-4|.
ASSHRDEKLF
>13|TRBV19|TRBJ1-2|TRBD1
ASSTTGAWNYGYT
>14|TRBV7-9|TRBJ2-2|.
ASSLFPRGNTGELF
>14|TRBV5-4|TRBJ2-5|TRBD2
ASSYWTSGRQETQY
>12|TRBV19|TRBJ1-1|TRBD1
ASRKTGVDTEAF
>14|TRBV11-2|TRBJ2-3|.
ASSLDVTSTTDTQY
>14|TRBV7-3|TRBJ1-1|.
ASSPTPSRGGTEAF
>14|TRBV12-2|TRBJ1-4|.
ASRFERTGANEKLF